This T cell receptor (beta chain) emerged from a study of cytomegalovirus exposure and HLA in healthy donors. The PCR ran on 60 Vbeta and 13 Jbeta primers. Method: immunoSEQ multiplex PCR; TCRdb's copy keeps in-frame clones and lacks some. The sample has about 180,000 clones, 79% seen once. About this clone itself: Its specificity is not known.

Study-wide points: Later genetic work tied a missense DCLRE1C variant to beta-chain V and J trimming. Common viral pathogens (according to a later analysis) appeared linked to several of the most significant clusters. Previous analysis showed most TCR beta V segments were productive about 90% or about 30% of the time.

Specimen: PBMCs. This receptor was obtained from a woman between 35 and 50 years old in good health and CMV-seronegative.

CDR3 DNA: TGCGCCAGCAGCCAAGGGCGGCTAGCGGGGACCCAGTACTTC. Its protein is CASSQGRLAGTQYF. The chain employs TRBV4-1 and TRBJ2-5, with 8 positions matching TRBD2. V dropped 1 base and J dropped 7; count of bases not matched to a gene: 5. Germline values: CDR1 MGHRA, CDR2 YSYEKL. The CDR3 spans 14 residues.